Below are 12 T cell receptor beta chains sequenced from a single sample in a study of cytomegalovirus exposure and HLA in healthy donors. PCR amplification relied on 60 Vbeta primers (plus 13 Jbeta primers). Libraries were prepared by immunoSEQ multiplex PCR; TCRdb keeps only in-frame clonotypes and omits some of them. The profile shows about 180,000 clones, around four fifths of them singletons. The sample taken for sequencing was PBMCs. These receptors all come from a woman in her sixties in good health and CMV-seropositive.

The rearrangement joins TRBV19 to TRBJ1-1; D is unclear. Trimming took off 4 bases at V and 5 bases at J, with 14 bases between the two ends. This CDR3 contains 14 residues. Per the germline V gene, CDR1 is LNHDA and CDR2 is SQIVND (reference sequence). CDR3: CASSTLARRTEAFF. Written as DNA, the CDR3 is TGTGCCAGTAGTACCCTTGCTCGGAGGACTGAAGCTTTCTTT.

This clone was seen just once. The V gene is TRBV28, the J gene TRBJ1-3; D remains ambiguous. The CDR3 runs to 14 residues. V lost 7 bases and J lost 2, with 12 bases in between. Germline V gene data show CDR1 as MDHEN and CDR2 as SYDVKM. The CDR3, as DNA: TGTGCCAGCATCGACGGAGGTCCTGGAAACACCATATATTTT. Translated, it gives CASIDGGPGNTIYF. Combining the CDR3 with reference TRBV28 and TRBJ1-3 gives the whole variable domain DVKVTQSSRYLVKRTGEKVFLECVQDMDHENMFWYRQDPGLGLRLIYFSYDVKMKEKGDIPEGYSVSREKKERFSLILESASTNQTSMYLCASIDGGPGNTIYFGEGSWLTVV.

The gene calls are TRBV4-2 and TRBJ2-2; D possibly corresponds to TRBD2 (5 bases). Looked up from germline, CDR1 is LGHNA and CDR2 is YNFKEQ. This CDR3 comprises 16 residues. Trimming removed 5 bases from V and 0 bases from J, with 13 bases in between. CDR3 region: CASSSRDGANTGELFF. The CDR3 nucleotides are TGTGCCAGCAGCTCTCGTGACGGGGCGAACACCGGGGAGCTGTTTTTT.

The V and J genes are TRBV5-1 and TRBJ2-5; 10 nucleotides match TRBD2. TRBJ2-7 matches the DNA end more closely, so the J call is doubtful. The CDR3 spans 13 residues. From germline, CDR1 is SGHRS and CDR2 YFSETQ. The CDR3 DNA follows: TGCGCCAGCAGCTCGGGGACTAGCGTCGAGCAGTACTTC. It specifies CASSSGTSVEQYF.

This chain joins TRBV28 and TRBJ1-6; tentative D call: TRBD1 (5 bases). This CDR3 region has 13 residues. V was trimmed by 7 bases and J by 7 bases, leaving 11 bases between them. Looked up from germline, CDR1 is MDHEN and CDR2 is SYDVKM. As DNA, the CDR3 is TGTGCCAGCACGAGACAGAGGAATTCACCCCTCCACTTT. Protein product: CASTRQRNSPLHF.

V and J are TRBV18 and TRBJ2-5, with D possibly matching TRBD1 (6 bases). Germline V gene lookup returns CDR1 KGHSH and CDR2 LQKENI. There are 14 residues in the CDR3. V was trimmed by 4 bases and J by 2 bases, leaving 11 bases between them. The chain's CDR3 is CASSLPGQQETQYF. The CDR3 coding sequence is TGTGCCAGCTCACTCCCGGGACAACAAGAGACCCAGTACTTC. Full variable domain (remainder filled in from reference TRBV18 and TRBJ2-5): NAGVMQNPRHLVRRRGQEARLRCSPMKGHSHVYWYRQLPEEGLKFMVYLQKENIIDESGMPKERFSAEFPKEGPSILRIQQVVRGDSAAYFCASSLPGQQETQYFGPGTRLLVL.

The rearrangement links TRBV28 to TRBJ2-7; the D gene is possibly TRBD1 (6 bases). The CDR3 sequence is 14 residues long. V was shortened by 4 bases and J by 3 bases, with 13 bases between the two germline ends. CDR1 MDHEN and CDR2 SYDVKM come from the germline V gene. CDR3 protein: CASSSAGANYEQYF. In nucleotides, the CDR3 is TGTGCCAGCAGTTCCGCAGGGGCGAACTACGAGCAGTACTTC.

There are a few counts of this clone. The CDR3 sequence is CASRKTGVGGELFF. For the CDR3, the DNA is TGTGCCAGTAGGAAAACAGGGGTTGGCGGGGAGCTGTTTTTT. The J gene is TRBJ2-2, the V gene TRBV19, with TRBD1 identical over 7 bases. V gave up 6 bases and J gave up 7 bases; unmatched junction bases: 8. The CDR3 covers 14 residues. Germline CDR1 LNHDA, CDR2 SQIVND (reference sequence).

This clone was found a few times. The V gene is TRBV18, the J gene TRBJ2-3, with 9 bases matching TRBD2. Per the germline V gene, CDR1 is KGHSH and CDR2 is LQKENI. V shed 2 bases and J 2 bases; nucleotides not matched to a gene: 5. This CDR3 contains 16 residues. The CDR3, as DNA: TGTGCCAGCTCACCAACGACTAGCGGAGCCACAGATACGCAGTATTTT. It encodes CASSPTTSGATDTQYF.

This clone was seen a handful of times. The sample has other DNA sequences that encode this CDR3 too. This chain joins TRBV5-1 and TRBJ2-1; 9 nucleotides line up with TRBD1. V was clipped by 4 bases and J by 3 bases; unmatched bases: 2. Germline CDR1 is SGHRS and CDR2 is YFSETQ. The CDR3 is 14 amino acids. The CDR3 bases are TGCGCCAGCAGCCCGGGACAGGGCTACAATGAGCAGTTCTTC. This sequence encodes CASSPGQGYNEQFF.

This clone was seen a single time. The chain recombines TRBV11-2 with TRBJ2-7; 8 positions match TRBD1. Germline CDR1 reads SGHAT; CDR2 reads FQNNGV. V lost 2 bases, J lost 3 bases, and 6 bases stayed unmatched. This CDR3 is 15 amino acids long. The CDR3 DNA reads TGTGCCAGCAGCTTATCTCGACAGGGGTACTACGAGCAGTACTTC. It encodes CASSLSRQGYYEQYF.

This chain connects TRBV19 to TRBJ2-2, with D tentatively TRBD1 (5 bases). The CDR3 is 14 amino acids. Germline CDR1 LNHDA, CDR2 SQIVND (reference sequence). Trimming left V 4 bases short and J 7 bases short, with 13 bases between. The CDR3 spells CASSKAGMVGELFF. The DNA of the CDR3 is TGTGCCAGTAGTAAGGCAGGGATGGTCGGGGAGCTGTTTTTT.